Described below is a single T cell receptor (beta chain) sequence and its context. The RNA, roughly 0.5 to 1 ug, was put through reverse transcription using random hexamers. One entry per CDR3 protein, called by TCRdb with MiXCR from the immunoSEQ multiplex PCR reads. Of under 200,000 distinct CDR3 sequences in the sample, around 90% are singletons; the top ten hold roughly 0.087%. These data are taken from a study of CD8 T cells in Susac syndrome. V lost 6 bases, J lost 6 bases, and 4 bases stayed unmatched. CDR1 and CDR2 (germline): KGHSH, LQKENI. The CDR3 is 13 residues long. Sequencing of TCR beta was undertaken in CD8+ and CD4+ T cells derived from blood. The authors negatively isolated CD8+ and CD4+ T cells and FACS-enriched TEMRA cells.

Sequencing used CD4+ T cells from PBMCs. The chain couples TRBV18 to TRBJ1-5; 8 positions agree with TRBD1. The TCR originated in a human donor with Susac syndrome. CDR3 loop: CASSPDRVQPQHF. The CDR3 DNA follows: TGTGCCAGCTCGCCGGACAGGGTTCAGCCCCAGCATTTT.